This T cell receptor (beta chain) was observed in a study of blood T cell repertoires in COVID-19. Study background: In each case, the material was cDNA or gDNA derived from T cells, B-cell-depleted T cells, or PBMCs.

Original methodology: The assay estimated nucleated cells by amplifying reference gene primers. Assay: immunoSEQ multiplex PCR; the TCRdb copy retains only in-frame clones and omits some. The DNA gave D and trimming, while V, J and clone size come from that table. This table holds under 55,000 clones, 65% to 90% found once. Germline V gene sequence: CDR1 ENHRY, CDR2 SYGVKD. The germline V and J ends were trimmed by 10 bases and 5 bases, with 15 bases remaining between them. This CDR3 has 12 residues. The sequencing input was peripheral blood. This clonotype originated in a human donor in a cohort sampled during active COVID-19. This chain connects TRBV10-3 to TRBJ2-7; a weak D match, TRBD1 (7 bases). The CDR3 reads CASGVQGNEQYF. The CDR3 nucleotides read TGTGCCAGCGGGGTACAGGGGAACGAGCAGTACTTC.